One and the same sample provided the 21 T cell receptor beta chains below, sequenced in a study of graft-versus-host responses after intestinal transplantation. For these TCRs, the target antigens are not known. The table came from immunoSEQ multiplex PCR; TCRdb's copy has only in-frame clones and leaves some out. The table lists over 100,000 clones, approximately 95% of them singletons. This material consisted of unstimulated CD8+ T cells sorted from spleen or lymph node cells, taken before intestinal transplant. The receptors were sampled from a human donor who received an intestinal transplant.

This chain links TRBV27 with TRBJ2-1, with D maybe TRBD1 (6 bases). This CDR3 is built from 16 residues. Germline V gene data show CDR1 as MNHEY and CDR2 as SMNVEV (reference sequence). V gave up 1 base and J gave up 7 bases, with 17 bases separating them. The CDR3 reads CASSLFGDTLYNEQFF. The CDR3 DNA follows: TGTGCCAGCAGTTTATTTGGGGACACCCTTTATAATGAGCAGTTCTTC.

J is TRBJ1-1 and V is TRBV30; the D gene is possibly TRBD1 (5 bases). The V end was cut by 2 bases, the J end by 0 bases, with 10 bases between. Germline loops: CDR1 GTSNPN, CDR2 SVGIG (reference sequence). The CDR3 has 14 amino acids. The CDR3 sequence is CAWSPDSLNTEAFF. The CDR3 region has the DNA TGTGCCTGGAGTCCAGACAGTTTGAACACTGAAGCTTTCTTT.

This rearrangement joins TRBV5-4 to TRBJ2-1; D gene unclear. Between the trimmed V and J ends, which lost 4 bases and 7 bases, there was a span of 12 bases. In germline, CDR1 is SGHNT, CDR2 YYREEE (reference sequence). The CDR3 spans 13 residues. Here the CDR3 reads CASSQRSGNEQFF. DNA of the CDR3: TGTGCCAGCAGCCAGAGGAGTGGGAATGAGCAGTTCTTC.

The chain couples TRBV5-5 to TRBJ2-6; 7 nucleotides line up with TRBD2. V dropped 1 base and J dropped 0; count of bases not matched to a gene: 4. This CDR3 has 17 residues. The germline gives CDR1 SGHKS, CDR2 YYEKEE (reference sequence). The CDR3 spells CASSLYREVSGANVLTF. In DNA form, the CDR3 reads TGTGCCAGCAGCTTGTACCGGGAGGTCTCTGGGGCCAACGTCCTGACTTTC.

The chain uses TRBV5-1 and TRBJ2-7; 8 positions match TRBD1. Germline V lookup: CDR1 SGHRS, CDR2 YFSETQ. The CDR3 sequence is 14 residues long. The V gene end was trimmed by 3 bases and the J gene end by 3 bases; junction bases not matched to a gene: 5. The CDR3 DNA follows: TGCGCCAGCAGCTCGGGGACAGGCTTCTACGAGCAGTACTTC. Its translation is CASSSGTGFYEQYF.

This clone was recorded a few times. A far larger clone is off by one base, so a read error is likely. Within the sample, other DNA sequences also encode this same CDR3. The chain links TRBV7-3 to TRBJ1-1; D perhaps matches TRBD1 (5 bases). CDR1 and CDR2 from the germline V gene are SGHTA and FQGTGA. Trimming removed 3 bases at V and 4 bases at J, with 6 bases between. The CDR3 contains 12 residues. This CDR3 is CASSLRGTEAFF. The CDR3 DNA reads TGTGCCAGCAGCTTGAGGGGCACTGAAGCTTTCTTT.

The rearrangement joins TRBV15 to TRBJ1-5, with D maybe TRBD1 (6 bases). Trimming took off 3 bases at V and 3 bases at J, with 12 bases between the two ends. From germline, CDR1 is LNHNV and CDR2 YYDKDF (reference sequence). There are 15 residues in the CDR3. In nucleotides, the CDR3 is TGTGCCACCAGCAGGGGCAGGGGAAACAATCAGCCCCAGCATTTT. It specifies CATSRGRGNNQPQHF.

The rearrangement links TRBV11-3 to TRBJ2-2; possible D gene TRBD2, 7 bases. Per the germline V gene, CDR1 is SGHNT and CDR2 is YENEEA. The CDR3 is 20 residues long. V was shortened by 0 bases and J by 3 bases, with 23 bases between the two germline ends. CDR3 loop: CASSLEGRGNAEVDTGELFF. CDR3 DNA: TGTGCCAGCAGCTTAGAAGGGAGGGGGAATGCCGAGGTGGACACCGGGGAGCTGTTTTTT.

This chain links TRBV27 with TRBJ2-3, with D perhaps matching TRBD1 or TRBD2 (6 bases each). CDR1 and CDR2 (germline): MNHEY, SMNVEV (reference sequence). The CDR3 covers 16 residues. V lost 6 bases, J lost 6 bases, and 22 bases lay in between. The CDR3 DNA follows: TGTGCCAGCAGCCCCGGGCAGGGGTGGACTACCGATACGCAGTATTTT. Residues: CASSPGQGWTTDTQYF.

The chain is built from TRBV11-3 and TRBJ1-5; no clear D gene. V shed 0 bases and J shed 10 bases, with 10 bases lying between them. This CDR3 spans 13 amino acids. Germline V gene data show CDR1 as SGHNT and CDR2 as YENEEA. In DNA form, the CDR3 reads TGTGCCAGCAGCTTAGAGGGGTCGGAACCCCAGCATTTT. It encodes CASSLEGSEPQHF.

V usage is TRBV13 and J usage is TRBJ2-1, with D unclear. Germline V gene data show CDR1 as PRHDT and CDR2 as FYEKMQ (reference sequence). The CDR3 contains 14 residues. V dropped 7 bases and J dropped 1 base, with 11 bases sitting between them. The CDR3 sequence: CASTPGESYNEQFF. CDR3 nucleotide sequence: TGTGCCAGCACCCCAGGCGAATCCTACAATGAGCAGTTCTTC.

The chain recombines TRBV9 with TRBJ1-2; D remains ambiguous. CDR1 SGDLS and CDR2 YYNGEE come from the germline V gene. The germline V and J ends were trimmed by 1 base and 4 bases, with 8 bases remaining between them. The CDR3 totals 13 residues. In nucleotides, the CDR3 is TGTGCCAGCAGCGTAAGGGATGGCTATGGCTACACCTTC. Translating it yields CASSVRDGYGYTF.

V usage is TRBV9 and J usage is TRBJ2-1; D might be TRBD1 or TRBD2, each matching 5 bases. Germline lookup yields CDR1 SGDLS and CDR2 YYNGEE. The CDR3 is 18 amino acids. V lost 0 bases to trimming and J lost 0 bases, with 16 bases between them. CDR3 residues: CASSVDDGTESSYNEQFF. CDR3 nucleotide sequence: TGTGCCAGCAGCGTAGATGACGGGACCGAAAGCTCCTACAATGAGCAGTTCTTC.

The chain links TRBV6-6 to TRBJ1-1; D is perhaps TRBD1 (5 bases). This CDR3 has 13 amino acids. Germline CDR1 and CDR2: MNHNY and SVGAGI (reference sequence). Trimming stripped 5 bases from V and 5 bases from J, with 12 bases between. The CDR3 loop reads CASSAGRGTEAFF. The CDR3 DNA sequence: TGTGCCAGCAGTGCCGGCCGGGGGACTGAAGCTTTCTTT.

Here the CDR3 reads CASGLGGSDEQYF. The CDR3 DNA is TGTGCTAGTGGTTTGGGCGGGAGCGACGAGCAGTACTTC. J is TRBJ2-7 and V is TRBV12-5, with 7 nucleotides matching TRBD2. This CDR3 has 13 residues. V shed 1 base and J 5 bases; nucleotides not matched to a gene: 2. Germline values: CDR1 LGHNT, CDR2 FRNRAP.

V usage is TRBV4-3 and J usage is TRBJ1-4; D unclear. This CDR3 is 16 amino acids long. Germline V CDR1 and CDR2: LGHNA, YSLEER. V dropped 1 base and J dropped 0 bases, with 9 bases sitting between them. This CDR3 reads CASSQVEAATNEKLFF. CDR3 nucleotides: TGCGCCAGCAGCCAAGTTGAAGCAGCAACTAATGAAAAACTGTTTTTT.

The CDR3 coding sequence is TGTGCCAGCAGCCCGAACAGTGTCGGCTACACCTTC. Translating gives CASSPNSVGYTF. The rearrangement joins TRBV9 to TRBJ1-2, with D unresolved. The CDR3 is 12 residues long. Trimming shortened V by 4 bases and J by 8 bases, and 12 bases separated the two germline ends. Germline lookup yields CDR1 SGDLS and CDR2 YYNGEE.

This sequence joins TRBV9 and TRBJ2-6; tentatively, D is TRBD2 (6 bases). The CDR3 sequence is 17 residues long. Between the trimmed V and J ends, which lost 1 base and 0 bases, there was a span of 11 bases. Germline V gives CDR1 SGDLS, CDR2 YYNGEE. The CDR3 sequence: CASSVRGLSSGANVLTF. In DNA, the CDR3 is TGTGCCAGCAGCGTACGGGGACTCAGCTCTGGGGCCAACGTCCTGACTTTC.

The sample holds a few counts of this clone. The chain combines TRBV7-3 with TRBJ2-1; D tentatively reads TRBD1 or TRBD2 (5 bases each). The CDR3 consists of 13 residues. Germline V gene data show CDR1 as SGHTA and CDR2 as FQGTGA. V shed 5 bases and J shed 7 bases, with 12 bases lying between them. The CDR3 region is CASSPQWGNEQFF. CDR3 DNA sequence: TGTGCCAGCAGCCCGCAATGGGGGAATGAGCAGTTCTTC.

This chain uses TRBV7-3 with TRBJ2-1; 8 nucleotides agree with TRBD1. Germline-derived CDR1 and CDR2 are SGHTA and FQGTGA. This CDR3 is 15 amino acids long. V shed 5 bases, J shed 7 bases, and the junction held 10 bases outside the gene matches. The DNA of the CDR3 is TGTGCCAGCAGCCTGACAGGGGCACTGGGGAATGAGCAGTTCTTC. The encoded protein is CASSLTGALGNEQFF. Filled out from reference TRBV7-3 and TRBJ2-1, the complete variable domain reads GAGVSQTPSNKVTEKGKYVELRCDPISGHTALYWYRQSLGQGPEFLIYFQGTGAADDSGLPNDRFFAVRPEGSVSTLKIQRTERGDSAVYLCASSLTGALGNEQFFGPGTRLTVL.

The chain is built from TRBV4-2 and TRBJ2-5; D is uncertain. Germline loops: CDR1 LGHNA, CDR2 YNFKEQ. This CDR3 comprises 16 residues. V lost 1 base, J lost 4 bases, and 16 bases lay in between. The CDR3 nucleotides read TGTGCCAGCAGCCAAGCCCCCAGTATCTTCGGAGAGACCCAGTACTTC. Translated: CASSQAPSIFGETQYF.